This TCR beta chain was sequenced during a study of blood T cell repertoires in COVID-19. Trimming cost V 8 bases and J 4 bases, with 11 bases left between them. The CDR3 is 13 amino acids. Germline loops: CDR1 MNHEY, CDR2 SVGAGI. Libraries were prepared by immunoSEQ multiplex PCR; TCRdb keeps only in-frame clonotypes and omits some of them. The sample carries 110,000 or so clones, about 87% recorded once. This chain connects TRBV6-5 to TRBJ1-4; D gene ambiguous. The sample was peripheral blood. This TCR came from a woman in her 50s with acute or convalescent COVID-19. The CDR3 here is CASGPQNNEKLFF. CDR3 nucleotide sequence: TGTGCCAGCGGTCCCCAGAATAATGAAAAACTGTTTTTT.